These 18 T cell receptor beta chains were all obtained from the same sample, sequenced in a study of OX40 agonist ivuxolimab in advanced cancers. Data came from immunoSEQ multiplex PCR; TCRdb stores just in-frame clones and leaves some out. The sample holds 50,000 to 65,000 clones, about four fifths seen once. Sequenced here: CD4+ or CD8+ T cells sorted from blood, sampled in a trial of the OX40 agonist ivuxolimab. The receptors stem from an adult with an advanced solid tumor such as melanoma, head and neck, liver or kidney cancer.

The J gene is TRBJ1-1, the V gene TRBV28; TRBD1 is a possible D gene (6 bases). The germline CDR1 and CDR2 sequences are MDHEN and SYDVKM. CDR3 length: 12 residues. Trimming cost V 8 bases and J 6 bases, with 13 bases left between them. CDR3 bases: TGTGCCAGCTTGACAGGCTTTTCTGAAGCTTTCTTT. Encoded protein: CASLTGFSEAFF. Full variable domain (remainder filled in from reference TRBV28 and TRBJ1-1): DVKVTQSSRYLVKRTGEKVFLECVQDMDHENMFWYRQDPGLGLRLIYFSYDVKMKEKGDIPEGYSVSREKKERFSLILESASTNQTSMYLCASLTGFSEAFFGQGTRLTVV.

Worth noting for this clone: One end of the junction is discordant with germline, which a read error may explain. The V and J genes are TRBV7-9 and TRBJ2-4; 8 bases match TRBD2. This CDR3 comprises 14 residues. Looked up from germline, CDR1 is SEHNR and CDR2 is FQNEAQ (reference sequence). CDR3 residues: CANSGGIAKNIQYF. CDR3 in DNA: TGTGCCAACAGCGGGGGCATAGCCAAAAACATTCAGTACTTC.

This clone was observed once. V and J are TRBV6-1 and TRBJ2-7; D is uncertain. This CDR3 has 11 amino acids. Germline V gene data show CDR1 as MNHNS and CDR2 as SASEGT. The ends were cut back, 3 bases at V and 3 bases at J, with 3 bases in the middle. CDR3 protein: CASSDSYEQYF. The DNA of the CDR3 is TGTGCCAGCAGTGACAGCTACGAGCAGTACTTC.

This chain links TRBV2 with TRBJ2-1; the match to TRBD1 covers 9 bases. Germline CDR1 and CDR2: SNHLY and FYNNEI. This CDR3 contains 15 residues. Trimming cost V 8 bases and J 7 bases; bases outside gene matches: 12. The DNA for the CDR3 is TGTGCCAGCCGAGGCCGGGACAGGGCGGGGAATGAGCAGTTCTTC. Protein sequence: CASRGRDRAGNEQFF. The full variable domain, rest sourced from reference TRBV2 and TRBJ2-1, is EPEVTQTPSHQVTQMGQEVILRCVPISNHLYFYWYRQILGQKVEFLVSFYNNEISEKSEIFDDQFSVERPDGSNFTLKIRSTKLEDSAMYFCASRGRDRAGNEQFFGPGTRLTVL.

This chain's CDR3 is CASSTSHTSYEQYF. The CDR3 nucleotides are TGTGCCAGCTCTACCAGTCACACCTCCTACGAGCAGTACTTC. The chain is built from TRBV18 and TRBJ2-7, with no clear D. The length of the CDR3 is 14 residues. The germline CDR1 and CDR2 sequences are KGHSH and LQKENI. Trimming left V 6 bases short and J 0 bases short, with 12 bases between.

This rearrangement joins TRBV6-5 to TRBJ2-1; 9 bases are shared with TRBD1. Germline trimming cut 6 bases from V and 8 bases from J; bases unmatched to any gene: 8. CDR3 length: 14 amino acids. Germline CDR1 and CDR2: MNHEY and SVGAGI. Here the CDR3 DNA reads TGTGCCAGCAGATTGGGACAGGGTAGTTATGAGCAGTTCTTC. Translated: CASRLGQGSYEQFF.

This clone was counted a few times. The genes are TRBV9 and TRBJ2-1, with TRBD1 matching over 9 bases. With 0 bases clipped from V and 9 bases from J, the junction kept 16 bases outside the gene matches. The CDR3 covers 18 residues. CDR1 is SGDLS, CDR2 YYNGEE, per germline. DNA for the CDR3: TGTGCCAGCAGCGTAGCAGTCGGGACAGGGACGGGGAATGGTGAGCAGTTCTTC. Encoded protein: CASSVAVGTGTGNGEQFF. The full variable domain, rest sourced from reference TRBV9 and TRBJ2-1, is DSGVTQTPKHLITATGQRVTLRCSPRSGDLSVYWYQQSLDQGLQFLIQYYNGEERAKGNILERFSAQQFPDLHSELNLSSLELGDSALYFCASSVAVGTGTGNGEQFFGPGTRLTVL.

The chain carries TRBV10-3 and TRBJ1-2; 9 bases align to TRBD1. Germline CDR1 is ENHRY and CDR2 is SYGVKD. Losses at the gene ends were 6 bases for V and 2 bases for J; bases not matched to a gene: 7. The CDR3 contains 15 residues. CDR3 region: CAISPGTGTNYGYTF. CDR3 DNA sequence: TGTGCCATCAGCCCCGGGACAGGGACCAACTATGGCTACACCTTC.

J is TRBJ2-7 and V is TRBV7-9; possibly TRBD2 for D (5 bases). V was clipped by 1 base and J by 6 bases, with 16 bases between them. The CDR3 length is 15 residues. Germline CDR1 SEHNR, CDR2 FQNEAQ (reference sequence). In DNA form, the CDR3 reads TGTGCCAGCAGCTTAGTGAGCGGCTTGTGGGGCGAGCAGTACTTC. Amino acids: CASSLVSGLWGEQYF.

The chain combines TRBV4-2 with TRBJ1-6, with 8 bases aligning to TRBD1. V was pared by 0 bases and J by 5 bases, with 6 bases of the junction left unmatched. The length of the CDR3 is 17 residues. CDR1 is LGHNA and CDR2 is YNFKEQ in the germline V gene. CDR3 coding DNA: TGTGCCAGCAGCCAAGAGCCCAAGACAGGGGATAATTCACCCCTCCACTTT. It codes for CASSQEPKTGDNSPLHF.

The J gene is TRBJ2-5, the V gene TRBV20-1; no reliable D call. Trimming removed 3 bases at V and 5 bases at J, with 4 bases between. This CDR3 is 10 amino acids long. The germline V gene has CDR1 DFQATT and CDR2 SNEGSKA (reference sequence). Here the CDR3 reads CSARSETQYF. Here the CDR3 DNA reads TGCAGTGCTAGGAGTGAGACCCAGTACTTC.

Turning to this clone: In the same sample, other DNA sequences code for this CDR3. The chain joins TRBV2 to TRBJ2-2, with 7 bases lining up with TRBD1. CDR1 is SNHLY, CDR2 FYNNEI, per germline. Trimming took 5 bases from V and 6 from J; bases not matched to a gene: 3. The CDR3 extends over 13 amino acids. The CDR3 reads CASSYTGAGELFF. CDR3 DNA sequence: TGTGCCAGCAGTTACACAGGGGCCGGGGAGCTGTTTTTT.

This chain uses TRBV5-1 with TRBJ1-1, with D possibly matching TRBD1 (5 bases). The CDR3 is 16 amino acids. The V gene lost 1 base and the J gene lost 0 bases, with 13 bases spanning the gap. Germline V lookup: CDR1 SGHRS, CDR2 YFSETQ. CDR3 sequence reads: CASSLLGAAMNTEAFF. Here the CDR3 DNA reads TGCGCCAGCAGCTTGCTTGGGGCGGCTATGAACACTGAAGCTTTCTTT.

V is TRBV4-3 and J is TRBJ1-2, with D uncertain. Germline CDR1 and CDR2: LGHNA and YSLEER. The CDR3 totals 13 residues. V lost 1 base, J lost 8 bases, and 11 bases lay in between. The CDR3 bases are TGCGCCAGCAGCCAAGGGAATGAACGCGGCTACACCTTC. It encodes CASSQGNERGYTF.

This clone is categorized as large. The chain uses TRBV27 and TRBJ1-2, with D hard to call. V lost 6 bases and J 8 bases, leaving 16 bases between the germline ends. Germline CDR1 MNHEY, CDR2 SMNVEV (reference sequence). The CDR3 covers 13 residues. This CDR3 reads CASRPTPLGGYTF. DNA for the CDR3: TGTGCCAGCAGACCAACCCCCCTGGGGGGCTACACCTTC.

This rearrangement joins TRBV7-9 to TRBJ1-1; 9 bases are a match to TRBD1. Germline V CDR1 and CDR2: SEHNR, FQNEAQ (reference sequence). The CDR3 covers 15 residues. After removal of 5 bases from V and 8 bases from J, the junction contained 12 bases not matched to a gene. The DNA of the CDR3 is TGTGCCAGCAGCCCTAGATGGGACAGGGTCTCAGAAGCTTTCTTT. It specifies CASSPRWDRVSEAFF.

V is TRBV7-9 and J is TRBJ1-1, with unresolved D. Trimming took 5 bases from V and 10 from J, leaving 20 bases between them. This CDR3 has 14 residues. Germline V gene lookup returns CDR1 SEHNR and CDR2 FQNEAQ (reference sequence). CDR3 sequence reads: CASSPLGTKGGAFF. CDR3 DNA sequence: TGTGCCAGCAGCCCGCTGGGTACTAAAGGAGGAGCTTTCTTT.

This CDR3 reads CASSPGTRRAFF. The CDR3 DNA sequence: TGTGCCAGCAGCCCGGGGACGCGGAGGGCTTTCTTT. The chain carries TRBV7-9 and TRBJ1-1; a weak D match, TRBD1 (5 bases). The germline V gene has CDR1 SEHNR and CDR2 FQNEAQ (reference sequence). This CDR3 has 12 residues. Trimming shortened V by 5 bases and J by 11 bases, and 15 bases separated the two germline ends. The whole variable domain, remainder taken from reference TRBV7-9 and TRBJ1-1, is DTGVSQNPRHKITKRGQNVTFRCDPISEHNRLYWYRQTLGQGPEFLTYFQNEAQLEKSRLLSDRFSAERPKGSFSTLEIQRTEQGDSAMYLCASSPGTRRAFFGQGTRLTVV.